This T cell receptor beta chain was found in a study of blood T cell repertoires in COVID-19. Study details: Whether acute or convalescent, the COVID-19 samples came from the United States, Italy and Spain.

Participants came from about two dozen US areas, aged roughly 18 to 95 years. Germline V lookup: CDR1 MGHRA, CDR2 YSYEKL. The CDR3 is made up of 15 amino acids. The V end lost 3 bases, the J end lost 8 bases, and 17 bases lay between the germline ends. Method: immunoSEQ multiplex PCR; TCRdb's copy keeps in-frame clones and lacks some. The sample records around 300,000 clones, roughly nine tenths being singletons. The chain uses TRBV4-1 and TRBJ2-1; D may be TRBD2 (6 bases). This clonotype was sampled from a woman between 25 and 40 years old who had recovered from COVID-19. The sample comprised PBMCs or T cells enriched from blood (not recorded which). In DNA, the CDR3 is TGCGCCAGCAGCCACCCCGGAGGGTTCATTTATGAGCAGTTCTTC. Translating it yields CASSHPGGFIYEQFF.